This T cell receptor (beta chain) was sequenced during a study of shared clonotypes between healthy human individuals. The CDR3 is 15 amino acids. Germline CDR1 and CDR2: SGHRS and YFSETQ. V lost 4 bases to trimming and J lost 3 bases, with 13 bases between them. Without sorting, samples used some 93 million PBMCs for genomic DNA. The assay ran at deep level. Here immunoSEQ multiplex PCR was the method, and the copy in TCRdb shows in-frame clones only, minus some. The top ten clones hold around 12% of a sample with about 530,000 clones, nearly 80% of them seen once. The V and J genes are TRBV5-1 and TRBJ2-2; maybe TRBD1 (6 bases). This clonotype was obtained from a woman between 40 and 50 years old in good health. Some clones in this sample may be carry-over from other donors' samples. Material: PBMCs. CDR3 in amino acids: CASSPQGLDTGELFF. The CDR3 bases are TGCGCCAGCAGCCCGCAGGGGTTAGACACCGGGGAGCTGTTTTTT.